These 22 T cell receptor beta chains came from one sample sequenced in a study of identical twins. TCRdb reprocessed the 5' RACE reads with MiXCR, giving one entry per CDR3 protein. The data contain 650,000 to 800,000 distinct CDR3 sequences, approximately 9% of them seen just once; the ten biggest clones take up about 0.98%. Separately, the same data were catalogued under a study of yellow fever vaccine responses in identical twins.

Sequences were obtained from PBMCs. Receptors originate from a woman under 30 in good health.

The J gene is TRBJ2-1, the V gene TRBV12-5; TRBD2 agrees at 10 bases. Germline lookup yields CDR1 LGHNT and CDR2 FRNRAP. V lost 0 bases and J lost 1; bases outside the gene matches: 15. This CDR3 has 21 residues. CDR3 sequence: CASGLVLGGLAGVKSYNEQFF. DNA for the CDR3: TGTGCTAGTGGTTTGGTACTCGGGGGGCTAGCGGGAGTGAAATCCTACAATGAGCAGTTCTTC.

V usage is TRBV7-9 and J usage is TRBJ1-2, with no clear D. The CDR3 contains 14 residues. The germline V gene has CDR1 SEHNR and CDR2 FQNEAQ (reference sequence). Trimming left V 5 bases short and J 4 bases short, with 14 bases between. CDR3 sequence (DNA): TGTGCCAGCAGCCCAGGAGTGAGCCCCTATGGCTACACCTTC. This gives the protein CASSPGVSPYGYTF.

This clonotype appeared a few times. The V and J genes are TRBV27 and TRBJ2-3, with D possibly being TRBD2 (6 bases). CDR1 MNHEY and CDR2 SMNVEV come from the germline V gene (reference sequence). CDR3 length: 16 amino acids. With 5 bases removed from V and 0 bases from J, the gap between germline ends came to 15 bases. Here the CDR3 reads CASSGLPAGSTDTQYF. The CDR3 DNA reads as TGTGCCAGCAGTGGTCTCCCGGCGGGAAGCACAGATACGCAGTATTTT.

The chain joins TRBV25-1 to TRBJ1-5; no clear D. Germline V gene data show CDR1 as MGHDK and CDR2 as SYGVNS. The CDR3 sequence is 19 residues long. The ends were cut back, 0 bases at V and 10 bases at J, with 28 bases in the middle. CDR3 coding DNA: TGTGCCAGCAGTGAATATGCGGCCCTTTGGACCTTCGCCCCAGCCCCCCAGCATTTT. Protein: CASSEYAALWTFAPAPQHF. The full variable domain, rest sourced from reference TRBV25-1 and TRBJ1-5, is EADIYQTPRYLVIGTGKKITLECSQTMGHDKMYWYQQDPGMELHLIHYSYGVNSTEKGDLSSESTVSRIRTEHFPLTLESARPSHTSQYLCASSEYAALWTFAPAPQHFGDGTRLSIL.

There are a few counts of this clonotype. The V call is TRBV6-2 or TRBV6-3, the J call TRBJ2-2, with 9 bases aligning to TRBD2. The CDR3 extends over 14 amino acids. Germline assignment: CDR1 MNHEY and CDR2 SVGEGT. With 6 bases clipped from V and 7 bases from J, the junction kept 6 bases outside the gene matches. CDR3 in amino acids: CASRKAGGVGELFF. The CDR3 DNA reads as TGTGCCAGCAGGAAAGCGGGAGGCGTCGGGGAGCTGTTTTTT.

The chain uses TRBV4-1 and TRBJ1-1; no definite D call. CDR1 and CDR2 (germline): MGHRA, YSYEKL. The CDR3 extends over 14 amino acids. With 0 bases removed from V and 4 bases from J, the gap between germline ends came to 9 bases. Here the CDR3 reads CASSQDNVVTEAFF. The DNA of the CDR3 is TGCGCCAGCAGCCAAGATAACGTGGTCACTGAAGCTTTCTTT.

V and J are TRBV6-6 and TRBJ2-5; D ambiguous. V was trimmed by 6 bases and J by 5 bases, leaving 7 bases between them. This CDR3 has 11 residues. CDR1 is MNHNY and CDR2 is SVGAGI in the germline V gene (reference sequence). In nucleotides, the CDR3 is TGTGCCAGCAGGCACTCCGAGACCCAGTACTTC. Translated, it gives CASRHSETQYF.

The rearrangement links TRBV7-2 to TRBJ2-3, with D possibly being TRBD2 (5 bases). Germline V gene sequence: CDR1 SGHTA, CDR2 FQGNSA. The CDR3 is made up of 14 amino acids. Trimming pared 8 bases from V and 6 bases from J, leaving 18 bases between. CDR3 coding DNA: TGTGCCAGCGTCGACACCTCGGGGTGGGATACGCAGTATTTT. Amino acids: CASVDTSGWDTQYF.

This clonotype was seen only a few times. The genes are TRBV18 and TRBJ2-7; possible D gene TRBD2, 6 bases. In germline, CDR1 is KGHSH, CDR2 LQKENI. V was cut by 0 bases and J by 2 bases, with 14 bases left in between. The CDR3 sequence is 16 residues long. As DNA, the CDR3 is TGTGCCAGCTCACCACCCGGGACTGCTCGGACCTACGAGCAGTACTTC. It is translated as CASSPPGTARTYEQYF.

The chain combines TRBV18 with TRBJ2-7, with a weak D call TRBD1 (6 bases). Germline V lookup: CDR1 KGHSH, CDR2 LQKENI. This CDR3 comprises 14 residues. The V gene lost 1 base and the J gene lost 2 bases, with 9 bases spanning the gap. CDR3 in DNA: TGTGCCAGCTCACCACAGGGGACAACCTACGAGCAGTACTTC. This gives the protein CASSPQGTTYEQYF.

The chain combines TRBV12-3 or TRBV12-4 with TRBJ2-1; 8 bases fit TRBD2. This CDR3 comprises 15 residues. Germline trimming cut 5 bases from V and 9 bases from J; bases unmatched to any gene: 12. CDR3 protein: CASSKARGGQGEQFF. Written as DNA, the CDR3 is TGTGCCAGCAGTAAGGCACGGGGGGGCCAAGGTGAGCAGTTCTTC.

The genes are TRBV4-3 and TRBJ2-6; possible D gene TRBD2, 5 bases. The germline gives CDR1 LGHNA, CDR2 YSLEER. The CDR3 consists of 17 residues. Between the trimmed V and J ends, which lost 0 bases and 2 bases, there was a span of 11 bases. The chain's CDR3 is CASSQEPSGTGANVLTF. CDR3 nucleotide sequence: TGCGCCAGCAGCCAAGAGCCGTCGGGGACTGGGGCCAACGTCCTGACTTTC.

The chain uses TRBV2 and TRBJ2-6, with D possibly TRBD2 on 6 matching bases. Germline V CDR1 and CDR2: SNHLY, FYNNEI. The CDR3 length is 15 residues. Trimming pared 10 bases from V and 0 bases from J, leaving 13 bases between. The CDR3 coding sequence is TGTGCCACCTCCATCGGGGGCTCTGGGGCCAACGTCCTGACTTTC. Translating it yields CATSIGGSGANVLTF.

There are a few counts of this clonotype. This sequence joins TRBV5-1 and TRBJ2-7; the D call may be TRBD1 or TRBD2 (5 bases each). The V gene's germline CDR1 is SGHRS and CDR2 YFSETQ. The CDR3 sequence is 16 residues long. Trimming left V 0 bases short and J 6 bases short, with 19 bases between. CDR3 loop: CASSLEGWDAWGEQYF. The CDR3 DNA sequence: TGCGCCAGCAGCTTGGAGGGTTGGGACGCGTGGGGCGAGCAGTACTTC.

In its sample, this clonotype was seen a few times. This chain connects TRBV6-5 to TRBJ1-1; D gene ambiguous. The germline gives CDR1 MNHEY, CDR2 SVGAGI. This CDR3 region has 13 residues. V lost 2 bases and J 0 bases, leaving 4 bases between the germline ends. This CDR3 reads CASSYALNTEAFF. CDR3 sequence (DNA): TGTGCCAGCAGTTACGCCTTGAACACTGAAGCTTTCTTT.

The table lists this clonotype with a few counts. The gene calls are TRBV5-6 and TRBJ2-5; 8 bases match TRBD1. The trim removed 5 bases at V and 4 bases at J, leaving 10 bases unmatched. From germline, CDR1 is SGHDT and CDR2 YYEEEE. The CDR3 is 15 amino acids. CDR3 loop: CASRGFGQGLETQYF. The DNA of the CDR3 is TGTGCCAGCAGAGGTTTCGGACAGGGATTAGAGACCCAGTACTTC.

This clonotype came up many times. This chain links TRBV5-1 with TRBJ1-5; D call uncertain. Germline lookup yields CDR1 SGHRS and CDR2 YFSETQ. The CDR3 spans 18 residues. Trimming cost V 0 bases and J 7 bases, with 23 bases left between them. The CDR3 reads CASSLEVYVVRGNQPQHF. The CDR3 DNA is TGCGCCAGCAGCTTGGAAGTTTATGTGGTTCGGGGTAACCAGCCCCAGCATTTT.

In its sample, this clonotype was seen many times. This rearrangement joins TRBV12-3 or TRBV12-4 to TRBJ1-5; D is ambiguous. The CDR3 has 11 residues. Trimming removed 4 bases at V and 5 bases at J, with 3 bases between. This chain's CDR3 is CASSYDQPQHF. CDR3 bases: TGTGCCAGCAGTTACGATCAGCCCCAGCATTTT.

The gene calls are TRBV7-9 and TRBJ1-5; D not resolved. CDR1 SEHNR and CDR2 FQNEAQ come from the germline V gene (reference sequence). There are 14 residues in the CDR3. The V end was cut by 1 base, the J end by 0 bases, with 4 bases between. Here the CDR3 reads CASSLDHSNQPQHF. The CDR3 coding sequence is TGTGCCAGCAGCTTAGATCATAGCAATCAGCCCCAGCATTTT. The complete variable domain, with remaining parts taken from reference TRBV7-9 and TRBJ1-5, reads DTGVSQNPRHKITKRGQNVTFRCDPISEHNRLYWYRQTLGQGPEFLTYFQNEAQLEKSRLLSDRFSAERPKGSFSTLEIQRTEQGDSAMYLCASSLDHSNQPQHFGDGTRLSIL.

This clonotype came up a few times. The chain is built from TRBV6-6 and TRBJ1-5, with D perhaps TRBD1 (5 bases). There are 13 residues in the CDR3. Germline CDR1 reads MNHNY; CDR2 reads SVGAGI (reference sequence). V was trimmed by 5 bases and J by 6 bases, leaving 11 bases between them. In DNA, the CDR3 is TGTGCCAGCAGTCACCCAGGGTCTCAGCCCCAGCATTTT. It is translated as CASSHPGSQPQHF.

This clonotype came up a few times. The chain has TRBV29-1 and TRBJ2-3; tentative D call: TRBD2 (5 bases). The CDR3 has 13 residues. Germline V gene data show CDR1 as SQVTM and CDR2 as ANQGSEA. Trimming removed 4 bases from V and 5 bases from J, with 13 bases in between. CDR3 coding DNA: TGCAGCGTTGCCACCCCCCGGGGAGATACGCAGTATTTT. It encodes CSVATPRGDTQYF.

This clonotype was recorded a few times. The chain couples TRBV4-2 to TRBJ2-7, with TRBD1 identical over 9 bases. The germline gives CDR1 LGHNA, CDR2 YNFKEQ. V gave up 0 bases and J gave up 7 bases; unmatched junction bases: 7. The CDR3 contains 15 residues. The CDR3 reads CASSQDEGQGGEQYF. The CDR3 nucleotides read TGTGCCAGCAGCCAAGATGAGGGACAGGGCGGAGAGCAGTACTTC.